The source of this TCR beta chain is a study of cytomegalovirus exposure and HLA in healthy donors. To note about this clone: Its matching antigen is unknown.

This PCR relied on a set of 60 Vbeta primers and 13 Jbeta primers. Produced via immunoSEQ multiplex PCR; TCRdb's table is partial and in-frame only. The top ten hold about 2.2% of the sample, which has 130,000 to 150,000 clones, approximately 78% seen once. Losses at the gene ends were 6 bases for V and 8 bases for J; bases not matched to a gene: 9. The length of the CDR3 is 15 residues. The germline gives CDR1 MNHEY, CDR2 SVGAGI. Overall study results and limits: Published work reported that the classifier diagnosed cytomegalovirus status with high specificity and sensitivity.

The TCR comes from a woman between 18 and 30 years old in good health and CMV-seropositive. The gene calls are TRBV6-5 and TRBJ1-4, with 10 nucleotides matching TRBD1. The sequencing input was PBMCs. CDR3 sequence: CASRSGTGALEKLFF. The DNA for the CDR3 is TGTGCCAGCAGATCCGGGACAGGGGCACTGGAAAAACTGTTTTTT.